This T cell receptor beta chain was captured in a study of T cell changes during pregnancy in multiple sclerosis. Unmatched junction bases numbered 9, after V lost 3 bases and J lost 3 bases. The CDR3 contains 16 residues. CDR1 SGHTA and CDR2 FQGNSA come from the germline V gene. Using immunoSEQ multiplex PCR, the repertoire was profiled, and TCRdb retains in-frame clones only, with some absent. The sample yields fewer than 60,000 clones, approximately 90% seen once. The chain carries TRBV7-2 and TRBJ2-7, with 9 positions matching TRBD2. The source is a female donor with multiple sclerosis, enrolled in a pregnancy study. The sequences come from peripheral blood, collected in the second trimester of pregnancy. This CDR3 is CASSFNTAGGSYEQYF. The DNA for the CDR3 is TGTGCCAGCAGCTTTAATACGGCGGGGGGGAGCTACGAGCAGTACTTC.